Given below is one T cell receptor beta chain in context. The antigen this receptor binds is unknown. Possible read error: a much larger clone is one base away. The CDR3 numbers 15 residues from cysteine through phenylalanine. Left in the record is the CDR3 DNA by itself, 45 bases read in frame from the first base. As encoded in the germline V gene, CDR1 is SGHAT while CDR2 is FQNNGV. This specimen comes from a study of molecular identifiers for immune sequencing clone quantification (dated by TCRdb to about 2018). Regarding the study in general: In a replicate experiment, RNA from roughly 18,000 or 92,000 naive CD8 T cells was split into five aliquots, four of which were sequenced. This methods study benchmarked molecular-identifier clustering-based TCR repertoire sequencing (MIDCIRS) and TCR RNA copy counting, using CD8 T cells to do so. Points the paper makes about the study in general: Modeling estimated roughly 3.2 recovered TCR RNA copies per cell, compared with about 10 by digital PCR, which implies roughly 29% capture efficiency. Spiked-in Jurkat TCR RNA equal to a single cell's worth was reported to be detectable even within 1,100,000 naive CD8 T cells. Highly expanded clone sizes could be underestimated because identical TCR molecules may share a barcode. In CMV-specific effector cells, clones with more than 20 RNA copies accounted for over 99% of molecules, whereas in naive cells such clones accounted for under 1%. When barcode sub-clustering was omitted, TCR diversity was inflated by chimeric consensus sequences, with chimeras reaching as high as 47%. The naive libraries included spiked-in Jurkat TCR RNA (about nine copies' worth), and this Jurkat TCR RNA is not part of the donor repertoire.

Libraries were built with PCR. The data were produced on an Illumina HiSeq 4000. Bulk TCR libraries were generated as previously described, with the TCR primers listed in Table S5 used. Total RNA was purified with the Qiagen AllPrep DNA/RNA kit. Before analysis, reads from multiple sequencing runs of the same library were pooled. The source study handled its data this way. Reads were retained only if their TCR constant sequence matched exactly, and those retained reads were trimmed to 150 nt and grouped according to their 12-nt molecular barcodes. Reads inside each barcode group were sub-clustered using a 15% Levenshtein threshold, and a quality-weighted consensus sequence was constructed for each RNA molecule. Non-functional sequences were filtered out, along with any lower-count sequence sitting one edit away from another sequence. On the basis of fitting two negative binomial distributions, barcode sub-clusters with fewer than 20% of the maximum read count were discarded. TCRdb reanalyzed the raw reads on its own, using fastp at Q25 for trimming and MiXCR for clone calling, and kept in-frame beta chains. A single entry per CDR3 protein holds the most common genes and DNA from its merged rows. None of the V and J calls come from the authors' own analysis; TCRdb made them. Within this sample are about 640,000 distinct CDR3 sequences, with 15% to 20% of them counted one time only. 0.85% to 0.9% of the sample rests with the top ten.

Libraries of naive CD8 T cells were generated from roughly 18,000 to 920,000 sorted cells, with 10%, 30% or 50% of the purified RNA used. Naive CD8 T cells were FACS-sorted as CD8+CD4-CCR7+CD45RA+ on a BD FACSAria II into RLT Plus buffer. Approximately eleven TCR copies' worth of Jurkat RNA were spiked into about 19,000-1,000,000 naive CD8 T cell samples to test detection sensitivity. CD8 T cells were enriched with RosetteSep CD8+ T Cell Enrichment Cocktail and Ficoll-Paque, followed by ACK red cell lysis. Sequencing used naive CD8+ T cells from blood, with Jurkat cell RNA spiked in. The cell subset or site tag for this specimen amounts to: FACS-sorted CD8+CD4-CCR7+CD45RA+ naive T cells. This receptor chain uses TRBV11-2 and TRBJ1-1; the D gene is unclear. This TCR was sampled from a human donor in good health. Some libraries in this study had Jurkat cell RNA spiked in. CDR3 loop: CASSPDPAANTEASF. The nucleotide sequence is TGTGCCAGCAGCCCCGATCCTGCCGCGAACACTGAAGCTTCCTTT.